This TCR beta chain was identified in a study of regulatory T cells in long-lasting Graves disease. Study-level findings and limits: TCR diversity was lower in persistent Graves' patients (versus newly diagnosed ones). Study was limited to peripheral blood, excluding thyroid tissue.

This clonotype turned up a few times. Its specificity is unknown. Trimming took off 0 bases at V and 7 bases at J, with 16 bases between the two ends. Germline CDR1 and CDR2: SGHKS and YYEKEE (reference sequence). The CDR3 is 15 amino acids. Arm-PCR of CDR3 regions with iRepertoire HTBI primers generated TCR beta libraries. Each CDR3 protein is one row after TCRdb ran MiXCR on the multiplex PCR reads. The table lists 440,000 or so distinct CDR3 sequences, under 15% of them singletons, with over 15% in the top ten. Noted time point: newly diagnosed GD, antithyroid drugs for less than 3 months. The TCR library was made from RNA extracted from PBMCs. The data also belong to a second study, concerning T cells in Graves' hyperthyroidism and ophthalmopathy.

The receptor's source is a woman in her 30s with Graves disease. V is TRBV5-5 and J is TRBJ1-1; no reliable D call. The starting material was peripheral blood mononuclear cells (PBMCs), obtained at new diagnosis, from a patient treated with antithyroid drugs. The DNA for the CDR3 is TGTGCCAGCAGCTTGGGAACCATAACCAGGTATGAAGCTTTCTTT. Translation: CASSLGTITRYEAFF. Full variable domain (missing parts from reference TRBV5-5 and TRBJ1-1): DAGVTQSPTHLIKTRGQQVTLRCSPISGHKSVSWYQQVLGQGPQFIFQYYEKEERGRGNFPDRFSARQFPNYSSELNVNALLLGDSALYLCASSLGTITRYEAFFGQGTRLTVV.